The clone carrying this TCR beta chain was detected only a few times. Antigen unknown. The data are from a study of beta chain features in type 1 diabetes. Study in general: Analysis included over 90 million sorted cells drawn from all samples.

The study's findings and limits: TCRB CDR3s were moderately but significantly shorter in Type 1 diabetes patients in all four CD4+ subsets. Short templates might get an advantage during PCR, and this would be equal in patients and controls.

Expressed TCRB transcripts got sequenced, as all isolated RNA was reverse transcribed. Data came from immunoSEQ multiplex PCR; TCRdb stores just in-frame clones and leaves some out. The sample has a few hundred thousand clones; about 14% are singletons. V was pared by 2 bases and J by 8 bases, with 7 bases between. Germline lookup yields CDR1 GTSNPN and CDR2 SVGIG (reference sequence). CDR3 length: 11 amino acids. The specimen sequenced was naive CD4+ T cells from blood. The clonotype was recovered from a young woman in good health. This chain uses TRBV30 with TRBJ2-1; no clear D. CDR3 sequence reads: CAWSPLYEQFF. CDR3 DNA: TGTGCCTGGAGTCCACTGTATGAGCAGTTCTTC.